Described below is a single T cell receptor beta chain sequence and its context. Antigen specificity is unknown. The CDR3 runs 13 residues. Germline CDR1 and CDR2: MNHEY and SMNVEV (reference sequence). The V gene lost 2 bases and the J gene lost 0 bases, with 5 bases spanning the gap. The entry originates in a study of T cell responses to AZD1222 COVID-19 vaccine. Study observations and caveats: With two AZD1222 doses given, Spike-specific TCR breadth and depth both rose. The reported proportion of spike-specific TCRs targeting unmutated variant regions was nearly half. Seropositive at baseline were only a handful of AZD1222 recipients. The donors showed a predominance of white British ancestry and of females, with possible underestimation of clonal diversity.

Sequencing was performed with immunoSEQ multiplex PCR; in TCRdb, only in-frame clones are kept and a portion is missing. The data contain 130,000 or so clones, 80% to 95% of them seen just once; the ten biggest clones take up approximately 1%. Source: peripheral blood, taken on day 0 of AZD1222 vaccination. The J gene is TRBJ2-7, the V gene TRBV27, with unresolved D. The TCR was taken from an adult in good health. CDR3 nucleotides: TGTGCCAGCAGTTTAAAACTCTCCTACGAGCAGTACTTC. Translation: CASSLKLSYEQYF.